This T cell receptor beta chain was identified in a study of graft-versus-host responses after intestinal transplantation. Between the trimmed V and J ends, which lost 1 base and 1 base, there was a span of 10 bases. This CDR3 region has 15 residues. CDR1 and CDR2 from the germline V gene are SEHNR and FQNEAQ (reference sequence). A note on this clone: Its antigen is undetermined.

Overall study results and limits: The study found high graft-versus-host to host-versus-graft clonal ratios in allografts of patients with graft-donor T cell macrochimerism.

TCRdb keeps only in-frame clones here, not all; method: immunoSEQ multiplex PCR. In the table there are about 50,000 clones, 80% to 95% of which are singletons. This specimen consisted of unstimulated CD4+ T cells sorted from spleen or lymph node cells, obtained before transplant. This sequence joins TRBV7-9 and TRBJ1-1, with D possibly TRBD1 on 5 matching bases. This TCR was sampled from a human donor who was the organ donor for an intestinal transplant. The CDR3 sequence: CASSLGSGRNTEAFF. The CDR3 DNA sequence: TGTGCCAGCAGCTTAGGTTCAGGGAGGAACACTGAAGCTTTCTTT. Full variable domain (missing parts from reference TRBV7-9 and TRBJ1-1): DTGVSQNPRHKITKRGQNVTFRCDPISEHNRLYWYRQTLGQGPEFLTYFQNEAQLEKSRLLSDRFSAERPKGSFSTLEIQRTEQGDSAMYLCASSLGSGRNTEAFFGQGTRLTVV.